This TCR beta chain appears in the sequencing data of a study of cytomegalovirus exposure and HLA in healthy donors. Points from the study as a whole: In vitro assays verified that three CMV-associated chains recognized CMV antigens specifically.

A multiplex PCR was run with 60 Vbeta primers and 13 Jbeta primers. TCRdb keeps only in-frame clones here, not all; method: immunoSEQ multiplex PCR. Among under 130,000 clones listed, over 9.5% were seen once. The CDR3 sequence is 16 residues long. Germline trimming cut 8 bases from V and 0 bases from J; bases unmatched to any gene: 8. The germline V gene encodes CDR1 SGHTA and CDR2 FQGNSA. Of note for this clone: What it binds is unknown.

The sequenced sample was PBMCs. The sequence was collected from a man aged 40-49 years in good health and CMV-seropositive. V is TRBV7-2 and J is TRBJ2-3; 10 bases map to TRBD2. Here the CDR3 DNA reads TGTGCCAGCTTAGCGGGAGGCACTATCAGCACAGATACGCAGTATTTT. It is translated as CASLAGGTISTDTQYF.